What follows are 2 T cell receptor beta chains derived from one specimen sequenced in a study of CD8 T cells in ankylosing spondylitis. General study results and limits: A TCR beta motif made of fewer than ten highly homologous variants seemed typical of ankylosing spondylitis blood.

For these TCRs, the target antigens are not known. TCRdb independently ran MiXCR on the 5' RACE reads; one entry per CDR3 protein. The sample contains about 330,000 distinct CDR3 sequences, around 8% of which appear only once. The sequencing input was blood, either unsorted or a sorted T cell fraction (not recorded which). These receptors all come from a male donor with ankylosing spondylitis.

This clonotype has a handful of counts. V and J are TRBV20-1 and TRBJ2-7; 7 bases line up with TRBD2. V was pared by 1 base and J by 4 bases, with 7 bases of the junction left unmatched. The germline V gene encodes CDR1 DFQATT and CDR2 SNEGSKA (reference sequence). The CDR3 totals 14 residues. The CDR3 DNA reads as TGCAGTGCTAGAGGCCTGACTAGCTGGTACGAGCAGTACTTC. Amino acids: CSARGLTSWYEQYF.

The V gene is TRBV7-2, the J gene TRBJ2-1; 11 bases fit TRBD2. Germline CDR1 is SGHTA and CDR2 is FQGNSA. The V segment lost 6 bases and the J segment 1 base; nucleotides outside the gene matches: 2. The CDR3 contains 15 residues. The CDR3 DNA reads as TGTGCCAGCAGAGGGACTAGCGGTTCCTACAATGAGCAGTTCTTC. Encoded protein: CASRGTSGSYNEQFF.